The clone carrying this TCR beta chain came up a few times. The data are from a study of response to subunit inactivated influenza vaccine. A single record per CDR3 protein comes from TCRdb applying MiXCR to the RT-PCR reads. Of about 570,000 distinct CDR3 sequences in the sample, around 11% were seen once. CDR1 is MNHEY and CDR2 is SMNVEV in the germline V gene (reference sequence). The J segment lost 9 bases and the V segment lost 8 bases, leaving 11 bases of the junction unmatched. This CDR3 region has 14 residues. In addition, the sample was reused for a study of T cells expressing NK-cell markers. Per that paper: What made the TCR beta cDNA was 5'RACE template switching with UMIs. Each TCR beta repertoire originated in sorted T cells that were CD3+CD56+NKG2C+, CD3+CD56+NKG2C- or CD3+CD56-NKG2C+. Several donors showed dominant NKG2C+ clonotypes comprising about 1.0-7.5% of their CD8+ T cells.

This sequence originates from a man aged 45-60 years who received an inactivated influenza vaccine. The V and J genes are TRBV27 and TRBJ2-1; 9 positions match TRBD2. Source: PBMCs from blood, taken on the day of vaccination. CDR3 loop: CASSTSGGPSEQFF. CDR3 DNA sequence: TGTGCCAGCTCGACTAGCGGAGGTCCCAGTGAGCAGTTCTTC.